The rows below give T cell receptor beta chains drawn from one sample of a study of blood T cell repertoires in COVID-19. The data were produced by immunoSEQ multiplex PCR, yet TCRdb's version contains in-frame clones alone and is incomplete. Of fewer than 95,000 clones listed, 90% are singletons. The sequencing sample was made of peripheral blood. These receptor sequences come from an elderly woman with acute or convalescent COVID-19. Each CDR3 is given with its conserved first and last residue. D genes are given only for firm matches. The size entry is marked missing in some rows and otherwise reads once, few, many or a size class.

v_gene,d_gene,j_gene,abundance,CDR3aa,CDR3nt
TRBV5-1,TRBD1,TRBJ2-6,few,CASSLAPGTGVSGANVLTF,TGCGCCAGCAGCTTGGCACCTGGGACAGGGGTTTCTGGGGCCAACGTCCTGACTTTC
TRBV13,-,TRBJ1-2,-,CASSPRDIYGYTF,TGTGCCAGCAGCCCCAGGGACATTTATGGCTACACCTTC
TRBV6-5,TRBD2,TRBJ2-1,-,CASSTQAGGNREQFF,TGTGCCAGCAGCACACAGGCGGGAGGTAACCGAGAGCAGTTCTTC
TRBV5-1,TRBD1,TRBJ1-2,-,CASSLDRDRLYGYTF,TGCGCCAGCAGCCTGGATAGGGACAGACTCTATGGCTACACCTTC
TRBV7-3,-,TRBJ2-7,-,CASSLHTYEQYF,TGTGCCAGCAGCTTACACACCTACGAGCAGTACTTC
TRBV7-8,TRBD1,TRBJ1-6,-,CASSSRDRNSPLHF,TGTGCCAGCAGCAGCCGGGACAGGAATTCACCCCTCCACTTT
TRBV19,TRBD1,TRBJ1-4,-,CASSMGQGNEKLFF,TGTGCCAGTAGTATGGGACAGGGGAATGAAAAACTGTTTTTT
TRBV5-1,TRBD2,TRBJ2-1,-,CASSRLAGGWEQFF,TGCGCCAGCAGCAGACTAGCGGGGGGATGGGAGCAGTTCTTC
TRBV6-6,-,TRBJ1-1,-,CASILLQGSTEAFF,TGTGCCAGCATCCTACTTCAGGGAAGCACTGAAGCTTTCTTT
TRBV5-1,TRBD2,TRBJ2-1,-,CASTSLAGGYNEQFF,TGCGCCAGCACTTCCCTAGCGGGAGGGTACAATGAGCAGTTCTTC
TRBV5-1,-,TRBJ1-1,-,CASSLVGTQNTEAFF,TGCGCCAGCAGCTTGGTAGGGACACAGAACACTGAAGCTTTCTTT
TRBV12-3/TRBV12-4,TRBD2,TRBJ2-1,-,CASTMTSGNEQFF,TGTGCCAGCACCATGACTAGCGGCAATGAGCAGTTCTTC
TRBV6-2/TRBV6-3,TRBD1,TRBJ1-2,-,CASSYSPGQGSYGYTF,TGTGCCAGCAGTTACTCGCCGGGACAGGGTTCCTATGGCTACACCTTC
TRBV2,TRBD1,TRBJ1-6,-,CASSRTGTNSPLHF,TGTGCCAGCAGTCGGACAGGGACTAATTCACCCCTCCACTTT
TRBV3-1/TRBV3-2,-,TRBJ1-1,-,CASSQGTFFEAFF,TGTGCCAGCAGCCAGGGGACATTTTTTGAAGCTTTCTTT
TRBV4-2,-,TRBJ2-1,-,CASSQQLATYNEQFF,TGTGCCAGCAGCCAACAACTAGCCACCTACAATGAGCAGTTCTTC
TRBV13,TRBD1,TRBJ1-2,-,CASSLSLTGNYGYTF,TGTGCCAGCAGCTTAAGCTTGACAGGGAACTATGGCTACACCTTC
TRBV4-1,TRBD2,TRBJ2-1,few,CASRLTGTSLLNEQFF,TGCGCCAGCAGATTGACCGGGACTAGCCTCCTCAATGAGCAGTTCTTC
TRBV4-2,-,TRBJ1-1,once,CASSQDPRTEAFF,TGTGCCAGCAGCCAAGATCCGCGGACTGAAGCTTTCTTT
TRBV28,-,TRBJ1-5,-,CASTPSSSNQPQHF,TGTGCCAGCACACCCAGTTCGAGCAATCAGCCCCAGCATTTT
TRBV7-9,TRBD1,TRBJ2-1,-,CASSSRQGKQFF,TGTGCCAGCAGCTCCCGACAGGGTAAGCAGTTCTTC
TRBV11-2,-,TRBJ2-2,-,CASTLRPYTGDTGELFF,TGTGCCAGCACCCTGAGACCCTACACCGGGGACACCGGGGAGCTGTTTTTT
TRBV11-1,-,TRBJ1-1,-,CASSPRDISKPGEAFF,TGTGCCAGCAGCCCCCGGGACATATCCAAACCTGGTGAAGCTTTCTTT
TRBV19,TRBD1,TRBJ1-6,-,CASRSTAGTGGSPLHF,TGTGCCAGTAGGTCCACCGCCGGGACAGGAGGATCACCCCTCCACTTT
TRBV4-2,TRBD1,TRBJ2-3,-,CASSPVPGQGDTQYF,TGTGCCAGCAGCCCGGTCCCGGGACAGGGAGATACGCAGTATTTT
TRBV28,-,TRBJ2-3,-,CASSLFAASTDTQYF,TGTGCCAGCAGTTTATTTGCGGCTAGCACAGATACGCAGTATTTT
TRBV6-2/TRBV6-3,TRBD1,TRBJ1-1,-,CASSSPGQALMNTEAFF,TGTGCCAGCAGTTCCCCGGGACAGGCCCTCATGAACACTGAAGCTTTCTTT
TRBV3-1/TRBV3-2,-,TRBJ2-3,-,CASSDRGTDTQYF,TGTGCCAGCAGCGACCGGGGCACAGATACGCAGTATTTT
TRBV4-1,TRBD1,TRBJ2-1,-,CASSLSGQGSRGNEQFF,TGCGCCAGCAGCCTCTCCGGACAGGGCTCTCGGGGCAATGAGCAGTTCTTC
TRBV7-9,-,TRBJ1-5,-,CASSLDRFTAAQHF,TGTGCCAGCAGCTTAGACAGGTTCACGGCAGCCCAGCATTTT
TRBV7-2,TRBD2,TRBJ2-5,-,CASSPGGAQYF,TGTGCCAGCAGCCCTGGGGGGGCCCAGTACTTC
TRBV5-1,-,TRBJ2-2,-,CASSLEASIPGELFF,TGCGCCAGCAGCTTGGAAGCTAGCATCCCCGGGGAGCTGTTTTTT
TRBV27,TRBD1,TRBJ1-1,once,CASSPSRDREWKFGAFF,TGTGCCAGCAGTCCGTCCCGGGACAGGGAATGGAAGTTCGGAGCTTTCTTT
TRBV7-9,TRBD1,TRBJ1-1,-,CASSSRQGMATEAFF,TGTGCCAGCAGCTCCCGACAGGGGATGGCAACTGAAGCTTTCTTT
TRBV28,-,TRBJ2-1,-,CASSWGQGNYNEQFF,TGTGCCAGCAGTTGGGGGCAGGGGAACTACAATGAGCAGTTCTTC
TRBV6-2/TRBV6-3,TRBD1,TRBJ1-2,once,CASSPDRGRVYGYTF,TGTGCCAGCAGTCCGGACAGGGGGCGAGTATATGGCTACACCTTC
TRBV3-1/TRBV3-2,-,TRBJ2-7,-,CASSQGRGTYEQYF,TGTGCCAGCAGCCAAGGACGGGGAACCTACGAGCAGTACTTC
TRBV5-5,-,TRBJ2-1,-,CASSLATALNEQFF,TGTGCCAGCAGCTTGGCCACAGCCTTAAATGAGCAGTTCTTC
TRBV4-3,-,TRBJ2-4,-,CASSQGVYRTQNIQYF,TGCGCCAGCAGCCAAGGTGTCTACAGGACCCAGAACATTCAGTACTTC
TRBV5-1,TRBD1,TRBJ2-1,-,CASSSYRGYEQFF,TGCGCCAGCAGCTCTTACAGGGGGTATGAGCAGTTCTTC
TRBV6-4,TRBD2,TRBJ2-2,-,CASSPGTSTGELFF,TGTGCCAGCTCCCCCGGGACTAGCACCGGGGAGCTGTTTTTT
TRBV2,TRBD2,TRBJ2-1,-,CASRRLAGGQMNEQFF,TGTGCCAGCAGGAGACTAGCGGGGGGGCAGATGAATGAGCAGTTCTTC
TRBV7-9,TRBD1,TRBJ2-3,-,CASLGRGLADTQYF,TGTGCCAGTCTGGGTAGGGGGCTGGCAGATACGCAGTATTTT
TRBV19,TRBD1,TRBJ2-5,once,CASSIGQGIQETQYF,TGTGCCAGTAGTATAGGACAGGGAATCCAAGAGACCCAGTACTTC
TRBV5-1,-,TRBJ2-5,-,CASSLDGKQETQYF,TGCGCCAGCAGCTTGGATGGCAAGCAAGAGACCCAGTACTTC
TRBV5-4,-,TRBJ2-5,-,CASSLSSGQETQYF,TGTGCCAGCAGCTTGTCGTCCGGTCAAGAGACCCAGTACTTC